What follows are 25 T cell receptor beta chains derived from one specimen sequenced in a study of identifying expanded T cells in peripheral blood (dated by TCRdb to 2018 to 2020). Library creation used the immunoSEQ multiplex PCR assay. The source is immuneACCESS, and TCRdb retained only in-frame sequences with V and J called. Part of the clones is not carried over; for the studies checked, unresolved V genes explain less than half of this, and the remainder is unexplained. In this sample the table shows about 85,000 clones, around nine tenths of which occur a single time. The ten largest make up 2.5% to 3.5% of the sample. Sequencing input: blood. These receptors originate from a person aged 18-70 years in good health.

The chain recombines TRBV7-2 with TRBJ2-1; weak D call: TRBD2 (7 bases). The CDR3 totals 15 residues. Trimming removed 1 base from V and 9 bases from J, with 16 bases in between. Germline lookup yields CDR1 SGHTA and CDR2 FQGNSA. The chain's CDR3 is CASSLDPGGQGEQFF. CDR3 coding DNA: TGTGCCAGCAGCTTAGACCCCGGGGGGCAGGGTGAGCAGTTCTTC.

This sequence joins TRBV5-6 and TRBJ1-1; possible D gene TRBD1, 5 bases. Trimming took 1 base from V and 1 from J, leaving 5 bases between them. CDR3 length equals 13 residues. CDR1 and CDR2 from the germline V gene are SGHDT and YYEEEE. The CDR3, as DNA: TGTGCCAGCAGCTTGACAGGGAACACTGAAGCTTTCTTT. This sequence encodes CASSLTGNTEAFF.

The rearrangement uses TRBV10-3 and TRBJ2-7; D is undetermined. CDR3 length equals 13 residues. The germline V gene has CDR1 ENHRY and CDR2 SYGVKD. V was trimmed by 5 bases and J by 0 bases, leaving 8 bases between them. CDR3 region: CAISPGPSYEQYF. The DNA for the CDR3 is TGTGCCATCAGTCCAGGCCCCTCCTACGAGCAGTACTTC.

The chain links TRBV6-5 to TRBJ1-1, with D perhaps matching TRBD1 (6 bases). The germline CDR1 and CDR2 sequences are MNHEY and SVGAGI. Trimming removed 2 bases from V and 2 bases from J, with 12 bases in between. This CDR3 contains 15 residues. The CDR3 sequence is CASSYGARGNTEAFF. In nucleotides, the CDR3 is TGTGCCAGCAGTTACGGTGCCAGGGGTAACACTGAAGCTTTCTTT.

The CDR3 is CASSLSRNTEAFF. The CDR3, as DNA: TGTGCCAGCAGCTTATCGAGGAACACTGAAGCTTTCTTT. V gene TRBV7-2 combines with J gene TRBJ1-1; D gene unclear. Trimming pared 2 bases from V and 1 base from J, leaving 5 bases between. Germline CDR1 is SGHTA and CDR2 is FQGNSA. CDR3 size: 13 residues.

Written as DNA, the CDR3 is TGCGCCAGCAGCCAAGGGTCCCCAGGGGCGAACACTGAAGCTTTCTTT. Translation gives CASSQGSPGANTEAFF. The chain combines TRBV4-3 with TRBJ1-1, with D perhaps TRBD1 (6 bases). The CDR3 runs 16 residues. Trimming took 1 base from V and 1 from J, leaving 13 bases between them. Germline V gives CDR1 LGHNA, CDR2 YSLEER.

The chain uses TRBV4-3 and TRBJ2-7; 9 bases are shared with TRBD2. Germline CDR1 reads LGHNA; CDR2 reads YSLEER. Trimming took 4 bases from V and 7 from J; bases not matched to a gene: 8. There are 14 residues in the CDR3. The CDR3 nucleotides read TGCGCCAGCAGCCGACTAGCGGCTAGCGGGGAGCAGTACTTC. Residues: CASSRLAASGEQYF.

V gene TRBV27 combines with J gene TRBJ1-2, with 8 bases identical to TRBD1. Germline-derived CDR1 and CDR2 are MNHEY and SMNVEV (reference sequence). CDR3 length: 16 amino acids. With 4 bases clipped from V and 6 bases from J, the junction kept 13 bases outside the gene matches. The CDR3 DNA follows: TGTGCCAGCAGTTCGATGAGCCCGGGACAGGAAGATGGCTACACCTTC. It yields the protein CASSSMSPGQEDGYTF.

V and J are TRBV27 and TRBJ1-2; 7 bases match TRBD1. This CDR3 comprises 14 residues. Germline V gene sequence: CDR1 MNHEY, CDR2 SMNVEV (reference sequence). V shed 5 bases, J shed 2 bases, and the junction held 5 bases outside the gene matches. As DNA, the CDR3 is TGTGCCAGCAGTAGAAACAGGGGAAACTATGGCTACACCTTC. Encoded protein: CASSRNRGNYGYTF.

This sequence joins TRBV10-3 and TRBJ1-3; a possible D gene is TRBD1 (5 bases). Between the trimmed V and J ends, which lost 4 bases and 2 bases, there was a span of 9 bases. Per germline, CDR1 ENHRY and CDR2 SYGVKD. The length of the CDR3 is 14 residues. In DNA form, the CDR3 reads TGTGCCATCAGTGCCGGGACTGCTGGAAACACCATATATTTT. Amino acids: CAISAGTAGNTIYF.

The V call is TRBV4-3, the J call TRBJ2-1; TRBD2 aligns across 8 bases. Germline lookup yields CDR1 LGHNA and CDR2 YSLEER. V gave up 2 bases and J gave up 3 bases; unmatched junction bases: 3. There are 15 residues in the CDR3. The CDR3 spells CASSQSGGVYNEQFF. The CDR3 nucleotides are TGCGCCAGCAGCCAAAGCGGGGGAGTCTACAATGAGCAGTTCTTC.

This clone was found once. This sequence joins TRBV19 and TRBJ2-2, with a tentative D call TRBD1 (6 bases). The CDR3 spans 14 residues. CDR1 LNHDA and CDR2 SQIVND come from the germline V gene (reference sequence). V shed 7 bases and J shed 5 bases, with 14 bases lying between them. The CDR3 nucleotides read TGTGCCAGTAACAGGGTCGCCTGGACCGGGGAGCTGTTTTTT. This translates into CASNRVAWTGELFF.

The count of this clone is one. At the DNA level, this CDR3 is encoded by other sequences in the same sample as well. This chain joins TRBV28 and TRBJ1-4; D remains ambiguous. CDR3 length equals 13 residues. The V end lost 3 bases, the J end lost 4 bases, and 6 bases lay between the germline ends. Germline V gene lookup returns CDR1 MDHEN and CDR2 SYDVKM. CDR3 DNA: TGTGCCAGCAGTTTCTCCGGTAATGAAAAACTGTTTTTT. It is translated as CASSFSGNEKLFF.

The rearrangement uses TRBV5-1 and TRBJ2-5; D remains ambiguous. V lost 0 bases and J 5 bases, leaving 11 bases between the germline ends. The CDR3 is made up of 14 amino acids. Germline loops: CDR1 SGHRS, CDR2 YFSETQ. The CDR3 spells CASSLVAGAETQYF. CDR3 sequence (DNA): TGCGCCAGCAGCTTGGTTGCAGGAGCGGAGACCCAGTACTTC.

V and J are TRBV27 and TRBJ1-2; a possible D gene is TRBD1 (6 bases). CDR3 length equals 13 residues. V was pared by 5 bases and J by 4 bases, with 11 bases between. Germline V gene data show CDR1 as MNHEY and CDR2 as SMNVEV (reference sequence). The CDR3 DNA reads TGTGCCAGCAGTCCACAGGGCCTCTATGGCTACACCTTC. Translating gives CASSPQGLYGYTF.

The chain links TRBV4-1 to TRBJ2-1, with 13 bases fitting TRBD2. Germline V gene sequence: CDR1 MGHRA, CDR2 YSYEKL. Trimming removed 2 bases from V and 11 bases from J; junction bases left unmatched: 3. The CDR3 consists of 14 residues. The DNA for the CDR3 is TGCGCCAGCAGCCAACTACTAGCGGGAGGGAAGCAGTTCTTC. Encoded protein: CASSQLLAGGKQFF.

This rearrangement joins TRBV28 to TRBJ1-5; D is ambiguous. V lost 3 bases and J 1 base, leaving 7 bases between the germline ends. Germline lookup yields CDR1 MDHEN and CDR2 SYDVKM. The CDR3 is made up of 14 amino acids. The CDR3 is CASSFTGSNQPQHF. CDR3 bases: TGTGCCAGCAGTTTTACGGGGAGCAATCAGCCCCAGCATTTT.

The chain employs TRBV7-6 and TRBJ2-3, with 11 bases identical to TRBD2. The length of the CDR3 is 17 residues. The V and J ends lost 0 bases and 1 base, in that order; junction bases with no gene match: 3. From germline, CDR1 is SGHVS and CDR2 FNYEAQ. CDR3 DNA: TGTGCCAGCAGCTTAGCCCCGGGACTAGCGGGCACAGATACGCAGTATTTT. Its protein product is CASSLAPGLAGTDTQYF.

The chain recombines TRBV11-2 with TRBJ2-4; maybe TRBD2 (6 bases). The V gene's germline CDR1 is SGHAT and CDR2 FQNNGV. Trimming left V 0 bases short and J 0 bases short, with 15 bases between. The CDR3 runs 18 residues. CDR3 nucleotide sequence: TGTGCCAGCAGCTTAGACGGGGGACTGATTTTAGCCAAAAACATTCAGTACTTC. It yields the protein CASSLDGGLILAKNIQYF.

The chain carries TRBV9 and TRBJ2-7; 8 nucleotides line up with TRBD1. The CDR3 covers 14 residues. Germline loops: CDR1 SGDLS, CDR2 YYNGEE. Trimming took 4 bases from V and 0 from J; bases not matched to a gene: 3. The CDR3 sequence: CASSPGTGSYEQYF. In nucleotides, the CDR3 is TGTGCCAGCAGCCCCGGGACAGGCTCCTACGAGCAGTACTTC.

This rearrangement joins TRBV29-1 to TRBJ2-5; TRBD2 matches at 11 bases. The V gene's germline CDR1 is SQVTM and CDR2 ANQGSEA. This CDR3 contains 13 residues. The J segment lost 5 bases and the V segment lost 6 bases, leaving 5 bases of the junction unmatched. The CDR3 region has the DNA TGCAGCGTCGAGACTAGCGGGGACGAGACCCAGTACTTC. This encodes CSVETSGDETQYF.

This chain joins TRBV28 and TRBJ1-5, with D tentatively TRBD1 (6 bases). This CDR3 has 14 residues. Between the trimmed V and J ends, which lost 8 bases and 6 bases, there was a span of 17 bases. Per germline, CDR1 MDHEN and CDR2 SYDVKM. CDR3 coding DNA: TGTGCCAGCGAGGGGGATCGGGAAAGTCAGCCCCAGCATTTT. This encodes CASEGDRESQPQHF.

The chain combines TRBV29-1 with TRBJ2-1, with 10 bases aligning to TRBD1. CDR1 SQVTM and CDR2 ANQGSEA come from the germline V gene. This CDR3 is 13 amino acids long. V shed 5 bases and J 7 bases; nucleotides not matched to a gene: 5. The DNA for the CDR3 is TGCAGCGTTTGGGACAGGGGTGAGAATGAGCAGTTCTTC. Amino acids: CSVWDRGENEQFF.

The V gene is TRBV11-3, the J gene TRBJ1-6; D is unresolved. CDR3 length: 13 residues. Germline values: CDR1 SGHNT, CDR2 YENEEA. The V end lost 1 base, the J end lost 8 bases, and 6 bases lay between the germline ends. This CDR3 is CASSLGADSPLHF. CDR3 bases: TGTGCCAGCAGCTTAGGGGCCGATTCACCCCTCCACTTT.

V is TRBV7-2 and J is TRBJ2-7, with no clear D. The germline V gene has CDR1 SGHTA and CDR2 FQGNSA. The CDR3 sequence is 13 residues long. Trimming removed 2 bases from V and 3 bases from J, with 8 bases in between. The DNA for the CDR3 is TGTGCCAGCAGCTTATCGGGTGGCTACGAGCAGTACTTC. This codes for CASSLSGGYEQYF.